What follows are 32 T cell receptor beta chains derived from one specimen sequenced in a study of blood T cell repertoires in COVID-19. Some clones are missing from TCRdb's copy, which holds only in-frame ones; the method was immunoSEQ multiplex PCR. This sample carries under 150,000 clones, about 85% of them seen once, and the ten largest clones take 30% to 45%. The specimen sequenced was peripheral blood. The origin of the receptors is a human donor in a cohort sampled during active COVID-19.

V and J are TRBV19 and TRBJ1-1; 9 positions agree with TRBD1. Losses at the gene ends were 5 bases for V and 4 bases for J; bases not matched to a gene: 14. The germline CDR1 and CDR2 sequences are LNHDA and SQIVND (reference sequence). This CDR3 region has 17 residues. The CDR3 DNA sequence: TGTGCCAGTAGTCGGCAGACTAACAGGGGGCTCATCACTGAAGCTTTCTTT. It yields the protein CASSRQTNRGLITEAFF.

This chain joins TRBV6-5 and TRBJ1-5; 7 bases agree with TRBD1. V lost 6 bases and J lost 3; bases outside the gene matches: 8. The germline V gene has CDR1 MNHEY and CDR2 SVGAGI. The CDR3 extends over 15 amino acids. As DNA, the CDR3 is TGTGCCAGCAGCTTAGCTACAGGGGTCAATCAGCCCCAGCATTTT. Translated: CASSLATGVNQPQHF.

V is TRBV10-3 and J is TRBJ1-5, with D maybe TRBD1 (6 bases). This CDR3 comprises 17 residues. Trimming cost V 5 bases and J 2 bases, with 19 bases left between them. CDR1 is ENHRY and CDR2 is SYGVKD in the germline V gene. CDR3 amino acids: CAISTGQRPNGNQPQHF. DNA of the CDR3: TGTGCCATCAGTACTGGACAGCGTCCAAATGGCAATCAGCCCCAGCATTTT.

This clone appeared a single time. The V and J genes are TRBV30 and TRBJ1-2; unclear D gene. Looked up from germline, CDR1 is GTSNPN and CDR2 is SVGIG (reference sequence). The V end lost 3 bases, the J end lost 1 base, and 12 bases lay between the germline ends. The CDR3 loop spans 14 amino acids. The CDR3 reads CAWSPSVINYGYTF. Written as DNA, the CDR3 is TGTGCCTGGAGCCCCTCAGTTATTAACTATGGCTACACCTTC.

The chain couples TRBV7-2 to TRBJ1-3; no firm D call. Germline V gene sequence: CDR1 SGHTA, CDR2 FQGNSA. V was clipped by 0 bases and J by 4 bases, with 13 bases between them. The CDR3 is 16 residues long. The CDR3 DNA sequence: TGTGCCAGCAGCTTAGCACTTCTCCCCGCCGGAAACACCATATATTTT. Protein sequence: CASSLALLPAGNTIYF.

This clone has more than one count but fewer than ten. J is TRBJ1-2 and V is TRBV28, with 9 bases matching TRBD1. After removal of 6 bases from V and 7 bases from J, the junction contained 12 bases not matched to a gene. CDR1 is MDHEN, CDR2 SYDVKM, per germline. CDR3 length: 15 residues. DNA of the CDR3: TGTGCCAGCAGGCCAAAAACAGGGGGCGTGGGTGGCTACACCTTC. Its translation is CASRPKTGGVGGYTF.

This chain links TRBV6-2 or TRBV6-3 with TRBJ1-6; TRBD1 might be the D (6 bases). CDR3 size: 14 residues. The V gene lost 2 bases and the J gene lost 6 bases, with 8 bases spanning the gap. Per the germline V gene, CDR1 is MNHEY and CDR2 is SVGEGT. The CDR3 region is CASSYGGANSPLHF. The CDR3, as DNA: TGTGCCAGCAGTTACGGGGGGGCTAATTCACCCCTCCACTTT.

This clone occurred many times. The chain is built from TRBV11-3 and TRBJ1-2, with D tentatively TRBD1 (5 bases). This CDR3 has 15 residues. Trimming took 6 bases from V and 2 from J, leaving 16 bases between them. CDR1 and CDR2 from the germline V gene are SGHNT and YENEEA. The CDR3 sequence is CASSLRTNWNYGYTF. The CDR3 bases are TGTGCCAGCAGTTTAAGGACAAATTGGAACTATGGCTACACCTTC.

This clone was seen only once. The DNA of the CDR3 is TGTGCCAGCAGTTTAAAGCGACTCATTAGGGAGACCCAGTACTTC. Translated, it gives CASSLKRLIRETQYF. The chain is built from TRBV28 and TRBJ2-5; D is ambiguous. The CDR3 consists of 15 residues. Trimming left V 2 bases short and J 5 bases short, with 15 bases between. Germline values: CDR1 MDHEN, CDR2 SYDVKM.

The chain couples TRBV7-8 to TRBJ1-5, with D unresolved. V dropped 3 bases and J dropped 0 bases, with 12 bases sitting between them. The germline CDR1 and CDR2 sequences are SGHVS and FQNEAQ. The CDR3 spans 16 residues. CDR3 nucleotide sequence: TGTGCCAGCAGCTTTGGGGAGGCCTATAGCAATCAGCCCCAGCATTTT. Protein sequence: CASSFGEAYSNQPQHF. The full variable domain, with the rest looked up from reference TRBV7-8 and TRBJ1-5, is GAGVSQSPRYKVAKRGQDVALRCDPISGHVSLFWYQQALGQGPEFLTYFQNEAQLDKSGLPSDRFFAERPEGSVSTLKIQRTQQEDSAVYLCASSFGEAYSNQPQHFGDGTRLSIL.

CDR3 coding DNA: TGTGCCAGCAGCGTTAGCGGGGGGGCCGCAGATACGCAGTATTTT. Amino acids: CASSVSGGAADTQYF. The chain is built from TRBV13 and TRBJ2-3; 11 bases map to TRBD2. The CDR3 has 15 residues. Trimming removed 5 bases from V and 4 bases from J; junction bases left unmatched: 5. Germline lookup yields CDR1 PRHDT and CDR2 FYEKMQ (reference sequence).

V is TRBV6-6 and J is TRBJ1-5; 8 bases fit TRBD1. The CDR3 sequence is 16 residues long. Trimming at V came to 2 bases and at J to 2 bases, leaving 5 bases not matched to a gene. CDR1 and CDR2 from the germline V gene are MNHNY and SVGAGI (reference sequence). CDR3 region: CASSYVSGQGNQPQHF. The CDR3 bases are TGTGCCAGCAGTTACGTCTCGGGACAGGGCAATCAGCCCCAGCATTTT.

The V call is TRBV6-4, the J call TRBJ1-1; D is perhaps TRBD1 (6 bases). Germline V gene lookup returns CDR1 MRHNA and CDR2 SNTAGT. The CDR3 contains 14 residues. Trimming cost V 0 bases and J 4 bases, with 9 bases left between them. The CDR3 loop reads CASSDSNRATEAFF. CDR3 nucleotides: TGTGCCAGCAGTGACTCGAACAGGGCCACTGAAGCTTTCTTT.

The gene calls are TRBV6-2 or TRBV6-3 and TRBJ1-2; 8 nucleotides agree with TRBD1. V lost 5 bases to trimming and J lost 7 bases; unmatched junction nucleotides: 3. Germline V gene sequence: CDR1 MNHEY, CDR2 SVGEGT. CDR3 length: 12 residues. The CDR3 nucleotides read TGTGCCAGCAGTACGACAGGGGTTGGCTACACCTTC. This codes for CASSTTGVGYTF.

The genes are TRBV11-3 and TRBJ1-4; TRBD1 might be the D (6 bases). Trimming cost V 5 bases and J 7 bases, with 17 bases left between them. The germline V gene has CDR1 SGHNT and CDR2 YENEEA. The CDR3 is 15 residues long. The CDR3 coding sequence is TGTGCCAGCAGCCCGGGGGGGCAAAGGGGTGAAAAACTGTTTTTT. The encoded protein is CASSPGGQRGEKLFF.

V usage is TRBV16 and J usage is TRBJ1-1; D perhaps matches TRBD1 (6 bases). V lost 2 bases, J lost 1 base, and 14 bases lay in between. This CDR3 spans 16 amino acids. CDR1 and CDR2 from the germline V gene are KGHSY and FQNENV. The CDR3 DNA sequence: TGTGCCAGCAGCCAACCAATTAAACAGGGGAACACTGAAGCTTTCTTT. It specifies CASSQPIKQGNTEAFF.

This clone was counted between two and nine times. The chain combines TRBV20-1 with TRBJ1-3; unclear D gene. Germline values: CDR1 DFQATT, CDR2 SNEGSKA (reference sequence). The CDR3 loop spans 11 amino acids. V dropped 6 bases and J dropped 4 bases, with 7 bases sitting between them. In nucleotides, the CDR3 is TGCAGTGCCGAACAAGGAAACACCATATATTTT. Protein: CSAEQGNTIYF.

DNA for the CDR3: TGTGCCAGCTGCCCTACAGGGGAAGAAAAACTGTTTTTT. The encoded protein is CASCPTGEEKLFF. The chain has TRBV18 and TRBJ1-4; 7 nucleotides align to TRBD1. The CDR3 runs 13 residues. Trimming at V came to 7 bases and at J to 8 bases, leaving 7 bases not matched to a gene. Germline lookup yields CDR1 KGHSH and CDR2 LQKENI. Looking up the rest from reference TRBV18 and TRBJ1-4 gives the full variable domain: NAGVMQNPRHLVRRRGQEARLRCSPMKGHSHVYWYRQLPEEGLKFMVYLQKENIIDESGMPKERFSAEFPKEGPSILRIQQVVRGDSAAYFCASCPTGEEKLFFGSGTQLSVL.

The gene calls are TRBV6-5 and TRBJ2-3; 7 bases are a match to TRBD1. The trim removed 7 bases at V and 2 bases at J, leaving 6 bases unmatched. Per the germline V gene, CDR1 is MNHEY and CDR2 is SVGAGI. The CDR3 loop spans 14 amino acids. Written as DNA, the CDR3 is TGTGCCAGCAAGTTACAGGGGACCACAGATACGCAGTATTTT. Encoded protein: CASKLQGTTDTQYF.

The CDR3 here is CASSGTYSYEQYF. The CDR3 region has the DNA TGTGCCAGCAGTGGGACATACTCCTACGAGCAGTACTTC. V gene TRBV2 combines with J gene TRBJ2-7; TRBD1 is a possible D gene (5 bases). V lost 4 bases to trimming and J lost 0 bases, with 7 bases between them. Germline V gene lookup returns CDR1 SNHLY and CDR2 FYNNEI. There are 13 residues in the CDR3.

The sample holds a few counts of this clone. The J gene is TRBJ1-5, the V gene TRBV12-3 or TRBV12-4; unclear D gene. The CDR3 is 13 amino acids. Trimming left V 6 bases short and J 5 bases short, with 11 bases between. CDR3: CASSWRLDQPQHF. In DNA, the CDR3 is TGTGCCAGCAGCTGGAGGTTGGATCAGCCCCAGCATTTT.

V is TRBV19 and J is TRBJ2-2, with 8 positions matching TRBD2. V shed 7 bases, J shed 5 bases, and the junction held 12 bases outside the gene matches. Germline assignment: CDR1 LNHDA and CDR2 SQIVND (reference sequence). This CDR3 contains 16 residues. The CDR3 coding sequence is TGTGCCAGTAACTCCGGGGGGGGGCCCGGGACCGGGGAGCTGTTTTTT. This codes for CASNSGGGPGTGELFF.

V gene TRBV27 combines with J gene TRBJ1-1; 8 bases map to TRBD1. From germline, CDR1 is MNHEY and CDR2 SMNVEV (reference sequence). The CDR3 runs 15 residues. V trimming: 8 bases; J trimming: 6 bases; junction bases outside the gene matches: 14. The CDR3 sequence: CASVPGGARYSEAFF. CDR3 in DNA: TGTGCCAGCGTACCAGGGGGCGCGAGGTACTCTGAAGCTTTCTTT.

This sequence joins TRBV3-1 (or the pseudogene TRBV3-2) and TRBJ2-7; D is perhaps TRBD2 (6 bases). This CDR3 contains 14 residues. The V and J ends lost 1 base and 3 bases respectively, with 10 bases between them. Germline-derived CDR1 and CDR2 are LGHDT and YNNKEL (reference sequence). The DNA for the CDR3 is TGTGCCAGCAGCCAAGGGGCTAGCGACTACGAGCAGTACTTC. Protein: CASSQGASDYEQYF.

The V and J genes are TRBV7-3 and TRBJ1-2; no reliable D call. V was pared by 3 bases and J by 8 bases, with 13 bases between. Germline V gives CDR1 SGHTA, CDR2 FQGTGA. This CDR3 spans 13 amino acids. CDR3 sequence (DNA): TGTGCCAGCAGCTTTGGACCTGGAGGGGGCTACACCTTC. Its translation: CASSFGPGGGYTF.

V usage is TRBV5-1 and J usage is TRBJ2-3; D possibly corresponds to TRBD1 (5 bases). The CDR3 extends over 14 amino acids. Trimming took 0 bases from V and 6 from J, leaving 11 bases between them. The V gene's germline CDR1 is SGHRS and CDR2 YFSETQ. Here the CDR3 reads CASSLGQGSDTQYF. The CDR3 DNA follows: TGCGCCAGCAGCTTGGGGCAGGGATCGGATACGCAGTATTTT.

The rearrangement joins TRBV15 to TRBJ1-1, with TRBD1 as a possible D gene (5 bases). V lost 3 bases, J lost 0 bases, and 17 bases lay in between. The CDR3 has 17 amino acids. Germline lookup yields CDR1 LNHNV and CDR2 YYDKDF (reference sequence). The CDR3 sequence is CATSRGGWDPMNTEAFF. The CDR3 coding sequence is TGTGCCACCAGCAGGGGAGGATGGGACCCCATGAACACTGAAGCTTTCTTT.

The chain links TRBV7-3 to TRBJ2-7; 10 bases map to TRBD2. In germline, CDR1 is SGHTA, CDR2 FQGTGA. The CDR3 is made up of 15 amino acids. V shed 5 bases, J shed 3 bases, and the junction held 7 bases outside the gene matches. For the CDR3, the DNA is TGTGCCAGCAGCCCTAGCGGGGGTTCCATCTACGAGCAGTACTTC. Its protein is CASSPSGGSIYEQYF.

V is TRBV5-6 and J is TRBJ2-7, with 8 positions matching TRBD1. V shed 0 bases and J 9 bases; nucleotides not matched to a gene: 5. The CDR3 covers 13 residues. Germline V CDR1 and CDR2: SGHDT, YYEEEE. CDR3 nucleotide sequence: TGTGCCAGCAGCTTGGGCAGGGGGCAGGTGCAGTACTTC. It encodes CASSLGRGQVQYF.

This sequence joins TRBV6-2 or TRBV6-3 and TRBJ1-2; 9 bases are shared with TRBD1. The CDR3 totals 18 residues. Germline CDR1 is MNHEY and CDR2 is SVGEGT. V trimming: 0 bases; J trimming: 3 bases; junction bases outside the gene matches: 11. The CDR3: CASSYSILRGQGDYGYTF. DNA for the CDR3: TGTGCCAGCAGTTACTCAATCTTGCGGGGACAGGGCGACTATGGCTACACCTTC.

The CDR3 here is CATSRDRTGDYGYTF. The CDR3 DNA is TGTGCCACCAGCAGAGATCGGACAGGGGATTACGGCTACACCTTC. The rearrangement joins TRBV15 to TRBJ1-2; 9 positions match TRBD1. Losses at the gene ends were 0 bases for V and 8 bases for J; bases not matched to a gene: 7. The CDR3 sequence is 15 residues long. Germline CDR1 reads LNHNV; CDR2 reads YYDKDF (reference sequence).

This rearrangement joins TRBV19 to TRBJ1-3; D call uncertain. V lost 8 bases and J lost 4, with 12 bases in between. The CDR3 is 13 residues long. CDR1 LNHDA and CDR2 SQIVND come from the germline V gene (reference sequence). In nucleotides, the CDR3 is TGTGCCAGTTCCCGGGGATCAGGAAACACCATATATTTT. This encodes CASSRGSGNTIYF. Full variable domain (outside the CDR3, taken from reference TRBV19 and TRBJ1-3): DGGITQSPKYLFRKEGQNVTLSCEQNLNHDAMYWYRQDPGQGLRLIYYSQIVNDFQKGDIAEGYSVSREKKESFPLTVTSAQKNPTAFYLCASSRGSGNTIYFGEGSWLTVV.